This TCR beta chain was identified in a study of pediatric ulcerative colitis. Study as a whole: Disease was pancolitis in about 7 and left-sided in two, histology-confirmed.

Libraries were prepared by immunoSEQ multiplex PCR; TCRdb keeps only in-frame clonotypes and omits some of them. The sample shows around 34,000 clones, around 80% of them seen only once. Study-level findings and limits: A couple of rectal CDR3 clonotypes occurred in all ulcerative colitis patients.

A note on this clone: Its cognate antigen is unknown.

CDR1 and CDR2 (germline): SGHRS, YFSETQ. The CDR3 is 16 amino acids. The V end was cut by 3 bases, the J end by 2 bases, with 17 bases between. Rectal tissue came from one to two pinch biopsies taken at colonoscopy. Source material: gut tissue. This chain connects TRBV5-1 to TRBJ1-2; D gene ambiguous. This clonotype originated in a boy between 10 and 17 years old with mild ulcerative colitis. The CDR3 coding sequence is TGCGCCAGCAGCTATCGACCGTCGGACGGGAACTATGGCTACACCTTC. It is translated as CASSYRPSDGNYGYTF.